This TCR beta chain was found in a study of blood T cells in healthy people across ages. Then a second PCR, running about 6 to 12 cycles, was carried out with a sample-barcoded 5' primer and a J-beta primer mix. TCRdb independently ran MiXCR on the 5' RACE reads; one entry per CDR3 protein. The sample yields 1.5 million to 2 million distinct CDR3 sequences, around 50% seen once. This clonotype appeared a few times. The germline CDR1 and CDR2 sequences are LGHNA and YNFKEQ. Trimming took off 1 base at V and 2 bases at J, with 15 bases between the two ends. This CDR3 has 17 residues. V and J are TRBV4-2 and TRBJ2-1; either TRBD1 or TRBD2 may fit D (5 bases each). The source of this sequence is a woman between 40 and 55 years old in good health. The source material was blood. Here the CDR3 DNA reads TGTGCCAGCAGCCAAGCCACATTGGGGGTCCCCTACAATGAGCAGTTCTTC. It translates to CASSQATLGVPYNEQFF.